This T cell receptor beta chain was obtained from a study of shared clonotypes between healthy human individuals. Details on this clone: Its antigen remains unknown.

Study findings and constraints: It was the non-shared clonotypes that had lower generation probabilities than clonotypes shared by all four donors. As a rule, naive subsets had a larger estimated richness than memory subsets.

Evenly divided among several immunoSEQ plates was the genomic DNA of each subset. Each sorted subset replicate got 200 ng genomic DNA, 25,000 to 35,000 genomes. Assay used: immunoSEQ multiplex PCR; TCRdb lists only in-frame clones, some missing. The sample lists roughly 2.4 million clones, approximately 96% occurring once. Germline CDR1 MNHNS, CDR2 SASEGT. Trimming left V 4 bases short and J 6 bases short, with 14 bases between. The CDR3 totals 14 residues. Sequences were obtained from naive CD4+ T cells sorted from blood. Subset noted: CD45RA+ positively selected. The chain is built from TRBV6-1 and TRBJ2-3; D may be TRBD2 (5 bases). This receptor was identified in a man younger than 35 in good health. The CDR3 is CASSAGLRRDTQYF. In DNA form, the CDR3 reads TGTGCCAGCAGTGCCGGACTTCGCCGCGATACGCAGTATTTT.